This T cell receptor (beta chain) was captured by sequencing in a study of cytomegalovirus exposure and HLA in healthy donors. About the research overall: From some 190 million T cells, an earlier analysis saw approximately 110 million unique TCR beta sequences.

Study outcomes and limitations: The study put 150 to 200 TCR beta chains on its list as cytomegalovirus-associated.

Regarding this clone: Its antigen is currently unknown.

The PCR contained 60 Vbeta and 13 Jbeta primers. Clones were sequenced by immunoSEQ multiplex PCR, and TCRdb holds only the in-frame ones, with some missing. Of about 180,000 clones in the sample, roughly 88% were seen once. The CDR3 sequence is 18 residues long. The chain employs TRBV21-1 and TRBJ2-3; the D call in the table, TRBD2, was not verified against the DNA. TRBV21-1 is termed a pseudogene. Sequenced material: PBMCs. This sequence originates from a girl aged 2 to 10 in good health and CMV-seropositive. The CDR3 DNA reads as TGTGCCAGCAGCAAAGCGCTGATAGCGGGAGGGACTACAGATACGCAGTATTTT. Protein sequence: CASSKALIAGGTTDTQYF.